Listed below are T cell receptor beta chains from one sample, sequenced in a study of T cell responses to AZD1222 COVID-19 vaccine. Generated by immunoSEQ multiplex PCR, the TCRdb table keeps only in-frame clones and is missing some. The repertoire holds around 95,000 clones, with over 75% as singletons. Material: peripheral blood, obtained on day 0 of MenACWY control vaccination. The receptors derive from an adult in good health. Both conserved end residues are part of each CDR3. The D gene is left open where the match is weak. Clone size, where shown, is once, few, many, or a class for clones that have expanded.

D gene	CDR3 length	V gene	J gene	clone size	CDR3 DNA	CDR3 protein
TRBD1	18	TRBV27	TRBJ1-5	-	TGTGCCAGCAGCCTTAACCCTCGGGACAGGGGGAGCAATCAGCCCCAGCATTTT	CASSLNPRDRGSNQPQHF
-	13	TRBV12-3/TRBV12-4	TRBJ2-7	-	TGTGCCAGCAGTTTAGGGCCAAATTACGAGCAGTACTTC	CASSLGPNYEQYF
-	15	TRBV4-3	TRBJ2-3	-	TGCGCCAGCAGCCAAGAAGCTAGCAGCACAGATACGCAGTATTTT	CASSQEASSTDTQYF
-	17	TRBV4-3	TRBJ1-6	few	TGCGCCAGCAGCCAAGCTTCCCTCGACAGGTACGGTTCACCCCTCCACTTT	CASSQASLDRYGSPLHF
-	14	TRBV5-1	TRBJ1-4	-	TGCGCCAGCAGCTGGGAAGGACGTAATGAAAAACTGTTTTTT	CASSWEGRNEKLFF
-	14	TRBV6-5	TRBJ1-4	-	TGTGCCAGCAGCCGCGACAGGAACAATGAAAAACTGTTTTTT	CASSRDRNNEKLFF
-	12	TRBV5-1	TRBJ1-2	-	TGCGCCAGCAGCTTGGCCCAAGATGGCTACACCTTC	CASSLAQDGYTF
-	15	TRBV15	TRBJ1-5	once	TGTGCCACCAGCAGGCAGATTGGGGGCAATCAGCCCCAGCATTTT	CATSRQIGGNQPQHF
TRBD1	14	TRBV30	TRBJ1-2	-	TGTGCCTGGACCGCACAGGGGGTGGGCTATGGCTACACCTTC	CAWTAQGVGYGYTF
-	12	TRBV28	TRBJ1-1	-	TGTGCCAGCAGTTCTCAGGGTCCTGAAGCTTTCTTT	CASSSQGPEAFF
-	15	TRBV9	TRBJ1-5	-	TGTGCCAGCAGCGTAGGAGTAGGGTCTGGTCAGCCCCAGCATTTT	CASSVGVGSGQPQHF
TRBD1	19	TRBV19	TRBJ2-5	few	TGTGCCAGTAGTCCAGCCCTCTTATTTCTCGGGACAGGGGTGGAGACCCAGTACTTC	CASSPALLFLGTGVETQYF
-	17	TRBV19	TRBJ2-3	-	TGTGCCAGTAGTATAGGATCAAGTCCTGCCGGCACAGATACGCAGTATTTT	CASSIGSSPAGTDTQYF
TRBD1	17	TRBV19	TRBJ1-5	-	TGTGCCAGTAGTATGTCGGACAGGGGACGAGGCAATCAGCCCCAGCATTTT	CASSMSDRGRGNQPQHF
-	12	TRBV28	TRBJ1-2	few	TGTGCCAGCAGACGACAGACCTATGGCTACACCTTC	CASRRQTYGYTF
-	14	TRBV7-9	TRBJ1-4	-	TGTGCCAGCAGCTTAGCTATCGTGGGCGAAAAACTGTTTTTT	CASSLAIVGEKLFF
TRBD2	16	TRBV14	TRBJ2-5	-	TGTGCCAGCAGCCCCAATCTAGCGGGAGGAGGAGAGACCCAGTACTTC	CASSPNLAGGGETQYF
-	13	TRBV6-4	TRBJ1-1	-	TGTGCCAGCAGCCCAGGGGCCGAGATCGAAGCTTTCTTT	CASSPGAEIEAFF
-	13	TRBV12-3/TRBV12-4	TRBJ2-2	-	TGTGCCAGCAGTTTATTGAATACCGGGGAGCTGTTTTTT	CASSLLNTGELFF
-	11	TRBV28	TRBJ1-5	-	TGTGCCAGCAGTCAGGGACGGCAACAGCATTTT	CASSQGRQQHF
-	14	TRBV7-2	TRBJ2-5	once	TGTGCCAGCAGCCCGGCGAGGGATGGGGAGACCCAGTACTTC	CASSPARDGETQYF
TRBD1	13	TRBV11-3	TRBJ2-7	-	TGTGCCAGCAGCTTGAGGGCAGGGGGCGAGCAGTACTTC	CASSLRAGGEQYF
TRBD1	14	TRBV11-2	TRBJ1-6	medium-sized	TGTGCCAGCAGCCTACGACAGGGATATTCACCCCTCCACTTT	CASSLRQGYSPLHF
-	14	TRBV11-3	TRBJ2-7	-	TGTGCCAGCAGCTTTAACCGGGACGCCTTTAAGCAGTACTTC	CASSFNRDAFKQYF
-	15	TRBV5-1	TRBJ1-6	-	TGCGCCAGCAGCTTGGACGCGGCTCATAATTCACCCCTCCACTTT	CASSLDAAHNSPLHF
-	12	TRBV18	TRBJ2-7	-	TGTGCCAGCTCACCCAGGGACCTTGGGCAGTACTTC	CASSPRDLGQYF
-	12	TRBV11-2	TRBJ2-7	once	TGTGCCAGCAGCTTAGACGAATACGAGCAGTACTTC	CASSLDEYEQYF
TRBD1	14	TRBV10-3	TRBJ1-3	-	TGTGCCACTGGACAGGGAGCCTCTGGAAACACCATATATTTT	CATGQGASGNTIYF
-	12	TRBV3-1/TRBV3-2	TRBJ2-3	few	TGTGCCAGCAGCCAAACCACAGATACGCAGTATTTT	CASSQTTDTQYF
TRBD1	16	TRBV9	TRBJ2-1	-	TGTGCCAGCAGCTCCAGGACAGGGAGCTCCTACAATGAGCAGTTCTTC	CASSSRTGSSYNEQFF
TRBD1	14	TRBV6-5	TRBJ2-7	-	TGTGCCAGCAGTTACCAGGGGGCGAACCACGAGCAGTACTTC	CASSYQGANHEQYF
-	15	TRBV2	TRBJ2-1	many	TGTGCCAGCACCGAAGTTGGGTTTGGCTACAATGAGCAGTTCTTC	CASTEVGFGYNEQFF
-	13	TRBV27	TRBJ2-2	-	TGTGCCAGCAGTTTAAGTTCCCCGGGGGAGCTGTTTTTT	CASSLSSPGELFF
TRBD1	16	TRBV5-1	TRBJ2-6	-	TGCGCCAGCAGCTTCTACAGGGGGCGCGGGGCCAACGTCCTGACTTTC	CASSFYRGRGANVLTF
-	15	TRBV7-2	TRBJ2-7	-	TGTGCCAGCAGCTTACTCGTGGAAACCCTCTACGAGCAGTACTTC	CASSLLVETLYEQYF
-	14	TRBV28	TRBJ1-6	once	TGTGCCAGCAGTTTTACAGGAGCATTGGGACCCCTCCACTTT	CASSFTGALGPLHF
TRBD1	13	TRBV7-2	TRBJ1-6	-	TGTGCCAGCAGCTTGACAGGGAACTCACCCCTCCACTTT	CASSLTGNSPLHF
TRBD1	16	TRBV5-1	TRBJ2-2	-	TGCGCCAGCAGCTTAACAGGGGATAGCTACACCGGGGAGCTGTTTTTT	CASSLTGDSYTGELFF
TRBD1	16	TRBV28	TRBJ2-4	-	TGTGCCAGCAGTTCGACAGGGGCGATAGCCAAAAACATTCAGTACTTC	CASSSTGAIAKNIQYF
-	16	TRBV18	TRBJ2-7	-	TGTGCCAGCTCACCTGGGCCTAGGGGGTCCTCCTACGAGCAGTACTTC	CASSPGPRGSSYEQYF
-	14	TRBV5-6	TRBJ1-3	-	TGTGCCAGCAGCTTTCAGGGTTCAGGAAACACCATATATTTT	CASSFQGSGNTIYF
-	13	TRBV5-1	TRBJ1-1	few	TGCGCCAGCAGCTTTGAAGGGGTAACTGAAGCTTTCTTT	CASSFEGVTEAFF
-	16	TRBV3-1/TRBV3-2	TRBJ2-6	-	TGTGCCAGCAGCCCCTTAGCCCCCTCTGGGGCCAACGTCCTGACTTTC	CASSPLAPSGANVLTF
-	14	TRBV28	TRBJ2-5	-	TGTGCCAGCGCCCTCGGGGGTCCCCAAGAGACCCAGTACTTC	CASALGGPQETQYF
TRBD2	14	TRBV7-2	TRBJ2-1	once	TGTGCCAGCGGGACTAGCGGAGGCTACAATGAGCAGTTCTTC	CASGTSGGYNEQFF
TRBD2	17	TRBV5-4	TRBJ2-1	-	TGTGCCAGCAGTTGGGGTCTTAGCGGGAGTAGGATCGATGAGCAGTTCTTC	CASSWGLSGSRIDEQFF
-	14	TRBV9	TRBJ1-2	-	TGTGCCAGCAGCGTAGCAGCCATCCTCTCTGGCTACACCTTC	CASSVAAILSGYTF
-	14	TRBV30	TRBJ1-1	-	TGTGCCTGGGAGAGACAGCCCGCGAACACTGAAGCTTTCTTT	CAWERQPANTEAFF
-	15	TRBV1	TRBJ1-1	-	TGCACCAGCAGCCAAGTTAGGACAGGGAACACTGAAGCTTTCTTT	CTSSQVRTGNTEAFF
TRBD1	14	TRBV7-9	TRBJ2-2	-	TGTGCCAGCAGGCGGGACAGGGGCACCGGGGAGCTGTTTTTT	CASRRDRGTGELFF
-	14	TRBV4-3	TRBJ2-7	few	TGCGCCAGCAGCCAAAACAGGGCTACCTACGAGCAGTACTTC	CASSQNRATYEQYF
TRBD1	13	TRBV30	TRBJ1-3	once	TGTGCCTGGAGGGGACAGAATGGAAACACCATATATTTT	CAWRGQNGNTIYF
TRBD2	17	TRBV4-1	TRBJ2-3	-	TGCGCCAGCAGCCAAGAGAGGGCTAGCGGGGAGACAGATACGCAGTATTTT	CASSQERASGETDTQYF
-	12	TRBV19	TRBJ2-2	-	TGTGCCAGTAGTATGAGGGGTGGGGAGCTGTTTTTT	CASSMRGGELFF
TRBD1	17	TRBV9	TRBJ2-2	-	TGTGCCAGCAGCGTAGCTGGGACAGGGGGCGCATTCGGGGAGCTGTTTTTT	CASSVAGTGGAFGELFF
-	14	TRBV18	TRBJ2-5	-	TGTGCCAGCTCGCTCACGAGGCAAGACGGGACCCAGTACTTC	CASSLTRQDGTQYF
-	16	TRBV27	TRBJ2-3	-	TGTGCCAGCAGTACCCCCATGCCGGACGGCACAGATACGCAGTATTTT	CASSTPMPDGTDTQYF
TRBD1	16	TRBV18	TRBJ1-4	once	TGTGCCAGCTCACCACCCGGACAGGGCTTTAATGAAAAACTGTTTTTT	CASSPPGQGFNEKLFF
-	12	TRBV7-2	TRBJ1-5	-	TGTGCCAGCAGCTTAGAGGGCCAGCCCCAGCATTTT	CASSLEGQPQHF
-	13	TRBV24-1	TRBJ1-2	-	TGTGCCACCAGTGACTCTACTAACTATGGCTACACCTTC	CATSDSTNYGYTF